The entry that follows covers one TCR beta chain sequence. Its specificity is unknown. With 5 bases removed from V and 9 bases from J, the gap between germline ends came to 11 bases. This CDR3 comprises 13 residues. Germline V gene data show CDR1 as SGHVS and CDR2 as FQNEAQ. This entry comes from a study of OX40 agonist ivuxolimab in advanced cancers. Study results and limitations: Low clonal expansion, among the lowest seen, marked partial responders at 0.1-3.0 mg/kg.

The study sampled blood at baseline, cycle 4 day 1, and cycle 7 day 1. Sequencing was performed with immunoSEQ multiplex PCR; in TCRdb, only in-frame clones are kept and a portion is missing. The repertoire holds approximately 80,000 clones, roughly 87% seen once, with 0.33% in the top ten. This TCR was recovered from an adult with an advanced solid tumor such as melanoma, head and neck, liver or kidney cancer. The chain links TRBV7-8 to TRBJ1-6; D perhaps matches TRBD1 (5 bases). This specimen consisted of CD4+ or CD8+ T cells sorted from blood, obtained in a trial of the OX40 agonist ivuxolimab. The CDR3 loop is CASSRDVTSPLHF. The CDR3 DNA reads TGTGCCAGCAGCCGGGACGTCACTTCACCCCTCCACTTT.